These T cell receptor beta chains were read from a single sample in a study of blood T cell repertoires in COVID-19. Measured with immunoSEQ multiplex PCR; TCRdb has only the in-frame clones, and not every one. The sample shows fewer than 75,000 clones, nearly 90% of them seen only once. The sequencing sample was made of peripheral blood. These receptors all come from a man aged 55 to 70 with acute or convalescent COVID-19. The CDR3 runs from the conserved cysteine through the conserved F or W. The order of the fields is J gene, V gene, clone size, D gene, CDR3 protein, CDR3 DNA. A D gene is named only where the DNA matches it firmly. Clone size, where shown, is once, few, many, or a class for clones that have expanded.

>TRBJ1-2|TRBV5-4|-|-
CASSLRGSYGYTF
TGTGCCAGCAGCTTGAGAGGGTCCTATGGCTACACCTTC
>TRBJ1-4|TRBV7-9|-|-
CASRSRGLNEKLFF
TGTGCCAGCAGATCTCGGGGGTTAAATGAAAAACTGTTTTTT
>TRBJ1-2|TRBV6-5|-|TRBD1
CASLTGGTNYGYTF
TGTGCCAGCCTAACAGGGGGCACGAACTATGGCTACACCTTC
>TRBJ2-7|TRBV7-9|-|-
CASSPGLPAYEQYF
TGTGCCAGCAGCCCCGGGTTGCCGGCCTACGAGCAGTACTTC
>TRBJ2-7|TRBV5-1|-|-
CASSHQVGSYEQYF
TGCGCCAGCAGCCATCAGGTAGGCTCCTACGAGCAGTACTTC
>TRBJ2-3|TRBV5-1|-|-
CASSSRPGDTQYF
TGCGCCAGCAGCTCTAGGCCGGGAGATACGCAGTATTTT
>TRBJ1-1|TRBV12-3/TRBV12-4|-|-
CASRVGQNTEAFF
TGTGCCAGCAGAGTTGGGCAAAACACTGAAGCTTTCTTT
>TRBJ1-2|TRBV9|-|TRBD1
CASSAAGTGSPYGYTF
TGTGCCAGCAGCGCGGCCGGGACAGGGTCCCCCTATGGCTACACCTTC
>TRBJ2-2|TRBV3-1/TRBV3-2|-|TRBD2
CASSHPKPGTSGTGELFF
TGTGCCAGCAGTCACCCTAAACCCGGGACTAGCGGGACCGGGGAGCTGTTTTTT
>TRBJ2-5|TRBV9|once|-
CASSVTDTLTSRETQYF
TGTGCCAGCAGCGTAACCGACACGTTAACTAGCAGGGAGACCCAGTACTTC
>TRBJ2-7|TRBV21-1|-|-
CASSKFGEQYF
TGTGCCAGCAGCAAATTCGGCGAGCAGTACTTC
>TRBJ2-1|TRBV5-1|-|TRBD2
CASSLTSGGVNEQFF
TGCGCCAGCAGCCTTACTAGCGGGGGGGTCAATGAGCAGTTCTTC
>TRBJ1-2|TRBV6-6|-|TRBD1
CASNPGGLLYGYTF
TGTGCCAGCAACCCAGGGGGGCTCTTGTATGGCTACACCTTC
>TRBJ1-1|TRBV9|-|-
CASSVVSGNTEAFF
TGTGCCAGCAGCGTAGTTTCAGGAAACACTGAAGCTTTCTTT
>TRBJ2-7|TRBV6-2/TRBV6-3|-|-
CASSYGQSYEQYF
TGTGCCAGCAGTTACGGGCAGTCCTACGAGCAGTACTTC
>TRBJ2-7|TRBV19|-|-
CASKDPGKVEQYF
TGTGCCAGTAAGGACCCGGGGAAGGTCGAGCAGTACTTC
>TRBJ2-7|TRBV5-6|-|TRBD2
CASSFPNSGLGNYEQYF
TGTGCCAGCAGCTTTCCTAATTCGGGACTAGGTAACTACGAGCAGTACTTC
>TRBJ1-3|TRBV7-2|-|-
CASKGGGNTIYF
TGTGCCAGCAAGGGGGGGGGAAACACCATATATTTT
>TRBJ2-2|TRBV2|-|-
CASRLQGTGELFF
TGTGCCAGCAGATTACAGGGAACCGGGGAGCTGTTTTTT
>TRBJ1-5|TRBV19|-|TRBD1
CASAVNGQVNQPQHF
TGTGCCAGTGCTGTTAATGGACAGGTCAATCAGCCCCAGCATTTT
>TRBJ1-1|TRBV7-6|-|TRBD1
CASSLTGYMNTEAFF
TGTGCCAGCAGCCTGACAGGGTATATGAACACTGAAGCTTTCTTT
>TRBJ1-1|TRBV19|-|-
CASRYFTANTEAFF
TGTGCCAGTCGGTACTTTACAGCGAACACTGAAGCTTTCTTT
>TRBJ2-4|TRBV30|-|-
CAWSTGPIGRSDIQYF
TGTGCCTGGAGTACAGGACCTATCGGTCGTTCCGACATTCAGTACTTC
>TRBJ1-1|TRBV4-1|-|-
CASSQDPGWPNTEAFF
TGCGCCAGCAGCCAAGATCCAGGGTGGCCGAACACTGAAGCTTTCTTT
>TRBJ1-2|TRBV7-9|-|-
CASSLGDQGYTF
TGTGCCAGCAGCTTAGGTGATCAGGGCTACACCTTC
>TRBJ1-1|TRBV30|few|-
CAWNREEYTEAFF
TGTGCCTGGAACAGGGAAGAGTACACTGAAGCTTTCTTT
>TRBJ1-6|TRBV30|-|TRBD1
CAWREGGADSPLHF
TGTGCCTGGAGAGAAGGGGGCGCGGATTCACCCCTCCACTTT
>TRBJ1-2|TRBV13|-|-
CASSFGSRRLTNYGYTF
TGTGCCAGCAGCTTTGGATCGAGGCGGCTTACTAACTATGGCTACACCTTC
>TRBJ2-1|TRBV9|-|TRBD2
CASSLSGGTNEQFF
TGTGCCAGCAGCCTTAGCGGGGGGACCAATGAGCAGTTCTTC
>TRBJ2-1|TRBV7-9|once|-
CASTPRETYNEQFF
TGTGCCAGCACGCCCCGGGAAACTTACAATGAGCAGTTCTTC
>TRBJ1-4|TRBV3-1/TRBV3-2|-|-
CASSQEVGGPLEKLFF
TGTGCCAGCAGCCAAGAGGTCGGGGGGCCGCTTGAAAAACTGTTTTTT
>TRBJ1-1|TRBV29-1|-|-
CSGYTGFSGTEAFF
TGCAGCGGATATACAGGGTTCTCGGGCACTGAAGCTTTCTTT
>TRBJ2-2|TRBV6-1|-|-
CASSEIPGRPGELFF
TGTGCCAGCAGTGAAATCCCAGGGCGGCCCGGGGAGCTGTTTTTT
>TRBJ2-1|TRBV2|-|TRBD1
CASSERGTGTYNEQFF
TGTGCCAGCAGCGAACGGGGGACAGGGACCTACAATGAGCAGTTCTTC
>TRBJ1-6|TRBV19|-|TRBD1
CASSITVQGAWGSPLHF
TGTGCCAGTAGTATTACGGTCCAGGGGGCATGGGGTTCACCCCTCCACTTT
>TRBJ2-5|TRBV19|-|-
CASSIRVWETQYF
TGTGCCAGTAGTATCCGGGTATGGGAGACCCAGTACTTC
>TRBJ2-6|TRBV5-6|-|-
CASSFRDSGANVLTF
TGTGCCAGCAGCTTCCGGGATAGCGGGGCCAACGTCCTGACTTTC
>TRBJ1-4|TRBV18|-|-
CASSPGLNEKLFF
TGTGCCAGCTCACCAGGACTTAATGAAAAACTGTTTTTT
>TRBJ2-1|TRBV4-1|once|TRBD1
CASSPTGGTGGWNEQFF
TGCGCCAGCAGCCCAACCGGCGGGACAGGGGGCTGGAATGAGCAGTTCTTC
>TRBJ2-3|TRBV7-2|once|TRBD1
CASSLDRGTTDTQYF
TGTGCCAGCAGCTTAGACAGGGGAACCACAGATACGCAGTATTTT
>TRBJ1-1|TRBV24-1|-|-
CATNRLDLNTEAFF
TGTGCCACCAACAGGTTGGACCTGAACACTGAAGCTTTCTTT
>TRBJ1-1|TRBV7-2|-|TRBD1
CASSSPGQGYTEAFF
TGTGCCAGCAGCTCTCCCGGACAGGGGTACACTGAAGCTTTCTTT
>TRBJ2-7|TRBV19|-|TRBD1
CASSATGTGTPYEQYF
TGTGCCAGTAGTGCCACCGGGACAGGTACCCCCTACGAGCAGTACTTC
>TRBJ1-2|TRBV30|-|TRBD1
CAWRDRVFYGYTF
TGTGCCTGGAGGGACAGGGTATTCTATGGCTACACCTTC
>TRBJ1-4|TRBV24-1|-|-
CATSEGLNEKLFF
TGTGCCACCAGCGAGGGACTTAATGAAAAACTGTTTTTT
>TRBJ1-2|TRBV18|-|-
CASSPSRADGYTF
TGTGCCAGCTCACCTTCCAGGGCTGATGGCTACACCTTC
>TRBJ1-1|TRBV27|once|TRBD1
CASSLVSRGGRGRLGNTEAFF
TGTGCCAGCAGTTTAGTGAGTCGGGGGGGGAGGGGGCGTTTGGGGAACACTGAAGCTTTCTTT
>TRBJ2-2|TRBV5-1|once|-
CASSLFLVSSGELFF
TGCGCCAGCAGCCTTTTTCTGGTGTCTAGCGGGGAGCTGTTTTTT
>TRBJ2-3|TRBV7-3|-|TRBD2
CASSFTGGDTDTQYF
TGTGCCAGCAGCTTTACGGGAGGAGATACAGATACGCAGTATTTT
>TRBJ1-4|TRBV5-1|-|-
CASSLAPKSRTTNEKLFF
TGCGCCAGCAGCTTGGCCCCCAAGTCGCGAACAACTAATGAAAAACTGTTTTTT
>TRBJ2-3|TRBV2|-|-
CASSARRVGTDTQYF
TGTGCCAGCAGTGCCCGCAGGGTTGGCACAGATACGCAGTATTTT
>TRBJ1-2|TRBV24-1|-|-
CATSEQSEGYTF
TGTGCCACCAGTGAACAGAGTGAGGGCTACACCTTC
>TRBJ2-2|TRBV30|once|-
CAWHQGDSNTGELFF
TGTGCCTGGCACCAAGGGGATTCGAACACCGGGGAGCTGTTTTTT
>TRBJ2-7|TRBV3-1/TRBV3-2|-|TRBD1
CASSQEVDREYF
TGTGCCAGCAGTCAAGAGGTGGACAGGGAATACTTC
>TRBJ1-1|TRBV5-4|-|-
CASTTNSRSTEAFF
TGTGCCAGCACCACAAACAGTCGAAGCACTGAAGCTTTCTTT
>TRBJ1-3|TRBV7-6|-|-
CASSEGPFNTIYF
TGTGCCAGCTCCGAGGGTCCTTTCAACACCATATATTTT
>TRBJ2-3|TRBV7-3|-|-
CASSLRGSHTDTQYF
TGTGCCAGCAGCTTACGAGGGTCGCACACAGATACGCAGTATTTT
>TRBJ2-3|TRBV7-9|-|TRBD2
CASSAGRRGGTDTQYF
TGTGCCAGCAGCGCGGGGAGGCGGGGGGGCACAGATACGCAGTATTTT
>TRBJ1-1|TRBV19|-|TRBD1
CASSTGQGQFRTEAFF
TGTGCCAGTAGTACGGGACAGGGCCAATTCAGGACTGAAGCTTTCTTT
>TRBJ2-2|TRBV7-8|once|TRBD1
CASRTGGGGTGELFF
TGTGCCAGCAGGACAGGGGGCGGAGGTACCGGGGAGCTGTTTTTT